This is a list of T cell receptor beta chains from one sample in a study of graft-versus-host responses after intestinal transplantation. Sequencing used immunoSEQ multiplex PCR; TCRdb keeps in-frame clones, though not all of them. The sample comprises around 130,000 clones, approximately 94% of which are singletons, and over 0.15% rests with the top ten. Their target antigens are unknown. The source material was unstimulated CD4+ T cells sorted from spleen or lymph node cells, sampled before intestinal transplant. The origin of the receptors is a human donor who received an intestinal transplant. Each CDR3 is given with its conserved first and last residue. D genes are given only for firm matches. A row's size may be missing; if present it is once, few, many or a size class.

CDR3aa	CDR3nt	d_gene	v_gene	j_gene	abundance
CASKEGDLPGFTF	TGCGCCAGTAAGGAGGGGGACCTTCCTGGATTCACCTTC	.	TRBV5-1	TRBJ1-2	.
CASSPSQLLQFF	TGTGCCAGCAGTCCATCACAGCTCCTCCAGTTCTTC	.	TRBV2	TRBJ2-1	.
CASSPGIGGGYTF	TGTGCCAGCTCACCCGGGATCGGGGGCGGCTACACCTTC	.	TRBV18	TRBJ1-2	once
CASSYTGGPTDTQYF	TGTGCCAGCAGTTACACGGGGGGGCCAACAGATACGCAGTATTTT	TRBD2	TRBV5-4	TRBJ2-3	.
CASSYSVRETQYF	TGTGCCAGCAGCTACTCAGTTAGGGAGACCCAGTACTTC	.	TRBV11-2	TRBJ2-5	once
CASSIRRGSTEAFF	TGTGCCAGTAGTATCCGACGGGGGAGCACTGAAGCTTTCTTT	.	TRBV19	TRBJ1-1	.
CASSREAGNQPQHF	TGTGCCAGCAGCCGGGAGGCGGGTAATCAGCCCCAGCATTTT	.	TRBV5-8	TRBJ1-5	.
CASSPYRDSGNQPQHF	TGTGCCAGCTCACCCTATAGGGATAGTGGCAATCAGCCCCAGCATTTT	.	TRBV18	TRBJ1-5	.
CASSLGDYNSPLHF	TGTGCCAGCAGCTTGGGGGACTATAATTCACCCCTCCACTTT	.	TRBV7-9	TRBJ1-6	few
CASSPRLAGGPAETQYF	TGTGCCAGCAGCCCTCGCCTAGCGGGGGGCCCGGCAGAGACCCAGTACTTC	TRBD2	TRBV5-4	TRBJ2-5	.
CASSMGLSIGETQYF	TGTGCCAGCAGCATGGGACTCTCCATCGGGGAGACCCAGTACTTC	.	TRBV7-7	TRBJ2-5	.
CAISDAVDSRYTF	TGTGCCATCAGTGACGCCGTCGACAGTCGCTACACCTTC	.	TRBV10-3	TRBJ1-2	.
CASSVATGELFF	TGTGCCAGCAGCGTAGCCACCGGGGAGCTGTTTTTT	.	TRBV9	TRBJ2-2	once
CASSQAPWGSTDTQYF	TGCGCCAGCAGCCAAGCTCCGTGGGGGAGCACAGATACGCAGTATTTT	.	TRBV4-1	TRBJ2-3	.
CASSYERGTEAFF	TGTGCCAGCAGCTACGAGAGGGGCACTGAAGCTTTCTTT	.	TRBV11-2	TRBJ1-1	.
CASSPGRPYEQYF	TGCGCCAGCAGTCCTGGGAGGCCCTACGAGCAGTACTTC	.	TRBV5-1	TRBJ2-7	.
CASSLRGYGGSNTEAFF	TGCGCCAGCAGCTTGAGAGGATATGGGGGGTCGAACACTGAAGCTTTCTTT	.	TRBV5-1	TRBJ1-1	.
CASSPFGPRSNQPQHF	TGTGCCAGCTCACCATTTGGCCCCCGAAGCAATCAGCCCCAGCATTTT	.	TRBV18	TRBJ1-5	.
CASSPTGVGNQPQHF	TGTGCCAGCAGCCCAACAGGGGTTGGCAATCAGCCCCAGCATTTT	TRBD1	TRBV7-9	TRBJ1-5	.
CASSLFSQGRYNSPLHF	TGCGCCAGCAGCTTGTTTAGCCAGGGTCGCTATAATTCACCCCTCCACTTT	.	TRBV5-1	TRBJ1-6	.
CASSLVGASAGLYEQYF	TGTGCCAGCAGCTTAGTAGGTGCGTCGGCGGGGCTCTACGAGCAGTACTTC	.	TRBV7-8	TRBJ2-7	.
CASRRDGGTLSGNTIYF	TGTGCCAGCCGTCGGGACGGAGGGACCTTATCTGGAAACACCATATATTTT	.	TRBV2	TRBJ1-3	.
CASSLTSVNTEAFF	TGTGCCAGCAGCTTAACCTCGGTAAACACTGAAGCTTTCTTT	.	TRBV7-9	TRBJ1-1	.
CAISEPRLVRGSDYGYTF	TGTGCCATCAGTGAGCCGCGATTGGTTAGGGGTAGTGACTATGGCTACACCTTC	.	TRBV10-3	TRBJ1-2	.
CASNEGQFLNSPLHF	TGTGCCAGTAACGAAGGACAGTTCCTAAATTCACCCCTCCACTTT	.	TRBV19	TRBJ1-6	few
CASGDRGRNEQFF	TGTGCCAGCGGGGACAGGGGAAGGAATGAGCAGTTCTTC	TRBD1	TRBV7-9	TRBJ2-1	.
CSVGSQREGYTF	TGCAGCGTTGGGTCCCAGAGAGAAGGCTACACCTTC	.	TRBV29-1	TRBJ1-2	.
CASSSSGFHSPLHF	TGTGCCAGCAGCTCCTCAGGGTTTCATTCACCCCTCCACTTT	.	TRBV6-5	TRBJ1-6	.
CASSWIGNTQYF	TGTGCCAGCAGCTGGATAGGGAATACGCAGTATTTT	.	TRBV7-9	TRBJ2-3	.
CSVEHRAGNTIYF	TGCAGCGTTGAGCACAGGGCCGGAAACACCATATATTTT	.	TRBV29-1	TRBJ1-3	.
CAISVTSTDTQYF	TGTGCCATCAGTGTAACTAGCACAGATACGCAGTATTTT	.	TRBV10-3	TRBJ2-3	.
CASSFRGDNSPLHF	TGTGCCAGCAGCTTCCGAGGGGATAATTCACCCCTCCACTTT	.	TRBV5-4	TRBJ1-6	.
CASSPPTGTYEQYF	TGTGCCAGCAGCCCCCCAACAGGAACCTACGAGCAGTACTTC	.	TRBV13	TRBJ2-7	.
CASSMSGATNEKLFF	TGTGCCAGCAGCATGAGCGGGGCAACTAATGAAAAACTGTTTTTT	.	TRBV9	TRBJ1-4	few
CASSQDSTRGEGPYEQYF	TGCGCCAGCAGCCAAGATAGTACTCGGGGGGAGGGACCCTACGAGCAGTACTTC	TRBD2	TRBV4-1	TRBJ2-7	.
CASSLDRPNEKLFF	TGCGCCAGCAGCTTGGACAGACCTAATGAAAAACTGTTTTTT	.	TRBV5-1	TRBJ1-4	.
CASSRSGGEGNTIYF	TGTGCCAGCAGCAGGTCAGGGGGCGAAGGAAACACCATATATTTT	TRBD1	TRBV7-9	TRBJ1-3	.